This T cell receptor (beta chain) was identified during a study of a mutant IDH1 vaccine in newly diagnosed glioma. Across the whole study: Males made up 62.5% and females approximately 40% of treated patients, whose mean age was approximately 41 years. General study results and limits: Among patients, roughly 93% showed immune responses induced by the vaccine. Pseudoprogression showed no apparent link to changes in top peripheral T cell clonotypes.

Regarding this clone: What it binds is not known.

The time point was: week 47, end of study. A single vaccine dose contained 300 ug of mutant IDH1 20-mer peptide, and topical imiquimod was used with it. Astrocytomas that were new, WHO grade 3 or 4, IDH1-mutant and ATRX-lost were present in the donors. Assay used: immunoSEQ multiplex PCR; TCRdb lists only in-frame clones, some missing. The sample lists 30,000 to 40,000 clones; about nine tenths were seen once. The TCR comes from a woman in her thirties or forties with glioma. The sequences come from PBMCs, collected from a glioma patient whose treatment included an IDH1 peptide vaccine.

CDR3 nucleotides: TGTGCCAGCAGTGGGGCGGGACAGGGGCTCAATGAGCAGTTCTTC. It codes for CASSGAGQGLNEQFF. The gene calls are TRBV6-1 and TRBJ2-1; TRBD1 agrees at 10 bases. Unmatched junction bases numbered 6, after V lost 4 bases and J lost 6 bases. The CDR3 has 15 amino acids. The germline V gene encodes CDR1 MNHNS and CDR2 SASEGT.